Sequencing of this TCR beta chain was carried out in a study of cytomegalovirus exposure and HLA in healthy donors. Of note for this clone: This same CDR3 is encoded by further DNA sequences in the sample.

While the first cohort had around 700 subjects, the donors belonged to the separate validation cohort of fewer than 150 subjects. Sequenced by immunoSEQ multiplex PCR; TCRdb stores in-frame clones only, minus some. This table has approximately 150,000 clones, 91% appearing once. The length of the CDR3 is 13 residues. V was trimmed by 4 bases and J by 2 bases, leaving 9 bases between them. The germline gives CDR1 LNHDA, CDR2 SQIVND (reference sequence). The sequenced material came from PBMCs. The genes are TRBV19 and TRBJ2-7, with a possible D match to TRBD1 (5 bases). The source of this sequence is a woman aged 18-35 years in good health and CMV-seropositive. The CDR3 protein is CASSTGQTYEQYF. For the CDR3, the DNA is TGTGCCAGTAGTACCGGACAAACCTACGAGCAGTACTTC.